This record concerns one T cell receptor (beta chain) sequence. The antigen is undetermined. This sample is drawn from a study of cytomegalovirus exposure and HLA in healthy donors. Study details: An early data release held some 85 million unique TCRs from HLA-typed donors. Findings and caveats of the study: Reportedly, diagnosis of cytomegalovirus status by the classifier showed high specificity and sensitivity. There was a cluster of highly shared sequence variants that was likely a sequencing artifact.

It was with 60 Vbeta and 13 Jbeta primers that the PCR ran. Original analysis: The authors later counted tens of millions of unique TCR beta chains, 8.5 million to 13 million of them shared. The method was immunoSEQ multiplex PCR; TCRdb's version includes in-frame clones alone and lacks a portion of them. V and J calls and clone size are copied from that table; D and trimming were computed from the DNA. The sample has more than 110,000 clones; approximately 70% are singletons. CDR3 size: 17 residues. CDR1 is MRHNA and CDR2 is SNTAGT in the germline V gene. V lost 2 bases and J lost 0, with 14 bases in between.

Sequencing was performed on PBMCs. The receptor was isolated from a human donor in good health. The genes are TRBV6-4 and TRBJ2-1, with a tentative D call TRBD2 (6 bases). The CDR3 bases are TGTGCCAGCAGTGACACCTCCTCAGCGGGCTCCTACAATGAGCAGTTCTTC. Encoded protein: CASSDTSSAGSYNEQFF.